This T cell receptor (beta chain) came from a study of shared clonotypes between healthy human individuals. Whole-study results and caveats: Sequencing depth was predicted to influence how clonotypes are shared among donors. Four donors shared approximately 5% of their naive CD4 clonotypes.

As concerns this clone: Its specificity is unknown.

The V segment lost 5 bases and the J segment 7 bases; nucleotides outside the gene matches: 4. From germline, CDR1 is LNHDA and CDR2 SQIVND (reference sequence). The CDR3 has 14 amino acids. Some clones are missing from TCRdb's copy, which holds only in-frame ones; the method was immunoSEQ multiplex PCR. The sample holds approximately 530,000 clones, 95% to 97% seen once. The sample comprised naive CD4+ T cells sorted from blood. Noted subset: CD45RA+ positively selected. The rearrangement links TRBV19 to TRBJ2-3, with 12 bases matching TRBD1. The receptor was isolated from a woman aged 25 to 39 in good health. The CDR3 DNA reads as TGTGCCAGTAGTCAGGGACAGGGGGCATATACGCAGTATTTT. Protein sequence: CASSQGQGAYTQYF. Drawing the rest from reference TRBV19 and TRBJ2-3, the complete variable domain is DGGITQSPKYLFRKEGQNVTLSCEQNLNHDAMYWYRQDPGQGLRLIYYSQIVNDFQKGDIAEGYSVSREKKESFPLTVTSAQKNPTAFYLCASSQGQGAYTQYFGPGTRLTVL.